This T cell receptor (beta chain) is from a study of cytomegalovirus exposure and HLA in healthy donors. Study details: Among the approximately 380 donors who were genotyped, about 86% fell in the genetic ancestry cluster that is associated with self-reported Caucasian donors.

60 Vbeta and 13 Jbeta primers were used in PCR. Sequenced by immunoSEQ multiplex PCR; TCRdb stores in-frame clones only, minus some. The table includes 50,000 to 60,000 clones, over 70% detected once. Concerning this clone: The target antigen is unknown.

With 2 bases removed from V and 0 bases from J, the gap between germline ends came to 11 bases. This CDR3 is built from 15 residues. Germline V CDR1 and CDR2: MNHEY, SVGAGI. Healthy bone marrow donors made up the donors. Study results and caveats: Several of the most significant clusters were apparently associated with common viral pathogens in a later analysis.

The chain combines TRBV6-5 with TRBJ2-7; maybe TRBD1 (7 bases). The TCR comes from a young man in good health and CMV-seronegative. The sample comprised PBMCs. CDR3 sequence: CASSYGGTVSYEQYF. DNA for the CDR3: TGTGCCAGCAGTTACGGGGGGACAGTCTCCTACGAGCAGTACTTC.